This TCR beta chain is from a study of lymphopenia after photon versus proton radiotherapy. Notes on the study in general: In patients who died, overall survival fell as post-nadir TCR diversity dropped more. Relative stability marked proton patients; photon patients lost diversity and naive cells. Oligoclonal CD8+ Temra expansion after nadir drove photon patients' diversity drop.

The assay was immunoSEQ multiplex PCR, and TCRdb's table has in-frame clones only and misses some. The table records about 83,000 clones, around four fifths of them present only once. Of note for this clone: What it binds is unknown.

This CDR3 comprises 12 residues. Germline V gene lookup returns CDR1 PRHDT and CDR2 FYEKMQ (reference sequence). V was shortened by 2 bases and J by 14 bases, with 15 bases between the two germline ends. J is TRBJ1-2 and V is TRBV13; possibly TRBD1 for D (5 bases). Sequenced material: peripheral blood, taken from a patient treated with proton-based radiotherapy. The sequence was collected from a man in his 60s with pancreatic cancer. The CDR3 region is CASSLIGHWTTF. DNA of the CDR3: TGTGCCAGCAGCTTAATTGGTCACTGGACAACCTTC.